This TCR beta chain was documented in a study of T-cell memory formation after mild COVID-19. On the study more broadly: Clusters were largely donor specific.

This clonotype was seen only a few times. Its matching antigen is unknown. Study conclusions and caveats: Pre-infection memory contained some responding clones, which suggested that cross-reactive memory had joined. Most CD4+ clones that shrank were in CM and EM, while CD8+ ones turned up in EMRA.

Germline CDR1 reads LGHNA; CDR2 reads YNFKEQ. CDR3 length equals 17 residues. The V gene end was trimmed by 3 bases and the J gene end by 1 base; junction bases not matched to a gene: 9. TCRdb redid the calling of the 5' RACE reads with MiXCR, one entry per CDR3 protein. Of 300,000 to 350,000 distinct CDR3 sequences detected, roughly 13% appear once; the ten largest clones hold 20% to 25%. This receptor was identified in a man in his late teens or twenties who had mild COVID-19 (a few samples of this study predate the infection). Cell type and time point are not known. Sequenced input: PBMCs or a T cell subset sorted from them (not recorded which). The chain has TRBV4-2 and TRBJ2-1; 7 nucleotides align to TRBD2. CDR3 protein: CASSQGGLADSYNEQFF. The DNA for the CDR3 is TGTGCCAGCAGCCAGGGCGGGCTAGCGGATTCCTACAATGAGCAGTTCTTC.